The 4 T cell receptor beta chains reported below all come from one sample, sequenced in a study of response to subunit inactivated influenza vaccine. Using its own MiXCR run on the RT-PCR reads, TCRdb lists one record per CDR3 protein. The sample includes 500,000 to 600,000 distinct CDR3 sequences, under 9% of them seen just once. The sample in question was PBMCs from blood, obtained less than 25 months after vaccination. Receptors originate from a man between 50 and 75 years old who received an inactivated influenza vaccine.

This chain joins TRBV5-1 and TRBJ2-7, with TRBD2 matching over 10 bases. With V trimmed by 0 bases and J by 6 bases, 3 bases remained unmatched. The V gene's germline CDR1 is SGHRS and CDR2 YFSETQ. The CDR3 sequence is 14 residues long. CDR3 in amino acids: CASSLDLAGVEQYF. CDR3 nucleotides: TGCGCCAGCAGCTTGGACCTAGCGGGAGTCGAGCAGTACTTC.

The chain couples TRBV29-1 to TRBJ2-3; TRBD2 is a possible D gene (6 bases). Germline CDR1 SQVTM, CDR2 ANQGSEA. This CDR3 has 11 amino acids. V was clipped by 7 bases and J by 7 bases, with 12 bases between them. The chain's CDR3 is CSGTLANTQYF. The CDR3 DNA is TGCAGCGGTACACTAGCCAATACGCAGTATTTT.

The chain couples TRBV5-4 to TRBJ2-3; 10 bases fit TRBD2. Germline trimming cut 1 base from V and 0 bases from J; bases unmatched to any gene: 5. Germline CDR1 reads SGHNT; CDR2 reads YYREEE (reference sequence). CDR3 size: 17 residues. CDR3 loop: CASSLIAGGMSTDTQYF. CDR3 bases: TGTGCCAGCAGCTTGATAGCGGGGGGTATGAGCACAGATACGCAGTATTTT.

In this sample, this clonotype turned up many times. CDR3 nucleotides: TGTGCCAGCAGCCGACGGGCGAACACTGAAGCTTTCTTT. It yields the protein CASSRRANTEAFF. The rearrangement links TRBV14 to TRBJ1-1; no reliable D call. V lost 4 bases to trimming and J lost 1 base, with 7 bases between them. Per germline, CDR1 SGHDN and CDR2 FVKESK. CDR3 length: 13 amino acids. The variable domain in full, completed from reference TRBV14 and TRBJ1-1, reads EAGVTQFPSHSVIEKGQTVTLRCDPISGHDNLYWYRRVMGKEIKFLLHFVKESKQDESGMPNNRFLAERTGGTYSTLKVQPAELEDSGVYFCASSRRANTEAFFGQGTRLTVV.